The 25 T cell receptor beta chains below were found in one sample sequenced in a study of PD-1 blockade in classical Hodgkin lymphoma. All patients experienced relapse after autologous stem cell transplantation, and brentuximab vedotin exposure was variable. Here immunoSEQ multiplex PCR was the method, and the copy in TCRdb shows in-frame clones only, minus some. The sample shows some 150,000 clones, about 81% of them seen only once. Sequencing was performed on peripheral blood mononuclear cells (PBMCs), taken before the second cycle of nivolumab. These receptors were collected from a human donor with classical Hodgkin lymphoma.

This sequence joins TRBV20-1 and TRBJ1-4; D is uncertain. The V gene's germline CDR1 is DFQATT and CDR2 SNEGSKA (reference sequence). With 6 bases removed from V and 6 bases from J, the gap between germline ends came to 8 bases. CDR3 length: 11 amino acids. This CDR3 reads CSAEGDEKLFF. The DNA for the CDR3 is TGCAGTGCCGAGGGAGATGAAAAACTGTTTTTT.

In this sample, this clone turned up once. The rearrangement uses TRBV6-5 and TRBJ2-5, with 8 bases identical to TRBD1. The CDR3 is 14 amino acids. The trim removed 8 bases at V and 3 bases at J, leaving 8 bases unmatched. Germline values: CDR1 MNHEY, CDR2 SVGAGI. CDR3 region: CASGPRTGKETQYF. CDR3 DNA: TGTGCCAGCGGGCCTCGGACAGGGAAAGAGACCCAGTACTTC.

The chain carries TRBV19 and TRBJ2-7, with 10 positions matching TRBD2. Losses at the gene ends were 0 bases for V and 3 bases for J; bases not matched to a gene: 2. The CDR3 is made up of 15 amino acids. In germline, CDR1 is LNHDA, CDR2 SQIVND (reference sequence). The CDR3 here is CASSIDGLAVYEQYF. DNA of the CDR3: TGTGCCAGTAGTATAGACGGACTAGCGGTCTACGAGCAGTACTTC.

The chain uses TRBV28 and TRBJ1-3, with a possible D match to TRBD1 (6 bases). V was cut by 5 bases and J by 3 bases, with 17 bases left in between. The CDR3 is made up of 16 amino acids. The germline gives CDR1 MDHEN, CDR2 SYDVKM. The CDR3 loop is CASSVNRVSVGNTIYF. The CDR3 DNA reads TGTGCCAGCAGTGTAAACAGGGTGAGTGTTGGAAACACCATATATTTT.

In its sample, this clone was seen a few times. This chain links TRBV10-3 with TRBJ1-4; D remains ambiguous. Trimming took 4 bases from V and 7 from J, leaving 10 bases between them. The CDR3 spans 13 residues. From germline, CDR1 is ENHRY and CDR2 SYGVKD. This CDR3 is CAISVQTAEKLFF. The CDR3 nucleotides are TGTGCCATCAGTGTGCAGACGGCTGAAAAACTGTTTTTT.

The rearrangement uses TRBV29-1 and TRBJ2-1, with D perhaps matching TRBD2 (5 bases). CDR1 is SQVTM and CDR2 is ANQGSEA in the germline V gene. This CDR3 is built from 14 residues. Trimming left V 2 bases short and J 0 bases short, with 8 bases between. CDR3 in amino acids: CSVEIANSYNEQFF. The CDR3 DNA reads as TGCAGCGTTGAAATAGCGAACTCCTACAATGAGCAGTTCTTC.

The chain couples TRBV5-1 to TRBJ1-1; 7 bases align to TRBD1. CDR1 SGHRS and CDR2 YFSETQ come from the germline V gene. This CDR3 has 15 amino acids. With V trimmed by 4 bases and J by 5 bases, 11 bases remained unmatched. The CDR3 nucleotides are TGCGCCAGCAGCACAGGGGAGGGGGCCGGGACTGAAGCTTTCTTT. It translates to CASSTGEGAGTEAFF.

The rearrangement uses TRBV30 and TRBJ2-3; 15 bases map to TRBD2. V shed 2 bases and J 6 bases; nucleotides not matched to a gene: 6. The length of the CDR3 is 16 residues. CDR1 and CDR2 from the germline V gene are GTSNPN and SVGIG (reference sequence). CDR3: CAWSPGLAGGLDTQYF. The CDR3 DNA follows: TGTGCCTGGAGTCCGGGACTAGCGGGAGGATTGGATACGCAGTATTTT.

The chain uses TRBV5-4 and TRBJ2-3, with 10 positions matching TRBD2. This CDR3 spans 16 amino acids. Germline CDR1 reads SGHNT; CDR2 reads YYREEE (reference sequence). Trimming at V came to 4 bases and at J to 2 bases, leaving 7 bases not matched to a gene. This CDR3 reads CASSISAGGDTDTQYF. CDR3 DNA sequence: TGTGCCAGCAGCATCTCAGCGGGAGGGGACACAGATACGCAGTATTTT.

The J gene is TRBJ1-3, the V gene TRBV28; no clear D gene. The germline V gene encodes CDR1 MDHEN and CDR2 SYDVKM. The V gene lost 3 bases and the J gene lost 0 bases, with 9 bases spanning the gap. CDR3 size: 15 residues. CDR3 DNA: TGTGCCAGCAGTTTTGGGCAGGCCTCTGGAAACACCATATATTTT. Residues: CASSFGQASGNTIYF.

This sequence joins TRBV5-4 and TRBJ2-1; TRBD2 aligns across 14 bases. The CDR3 runs 16 residues. Germline V CDR1 and CDR2: SGHNT, YYREEE (reference sequence). J lost 9 bases, V lost 4 bases, and 9 bases had no gene match. The CDR3 region has the DNA TGTGCCAGCAGCACCGGGACTAGCGGGGGTGGGGTTGAGCAGTTCTTC. This translates into CASSTGTSGGGVEQFF. Full variable domain (rest looked up from reference TRBV5-4 and TRBJ2-1): ETGVTQSPTHLIKTRGQQVTLRCSSQSGHNTVSWYQQALGQGPQFIFQYYREEENGRGNFPPRFSGLQFPNYSSELNVNALELDDSALYLCASSTGTSGGGVEQFFGPGTRLTVL.

Written as DNA, the CDR3 is TGTGCCAGTAGTATAGCCCCACGGTGGGGGGGCGACACTGAAGCTTTCTTT. Translating it yields CASSIAPRWGGDTEAFF. The V gene is TRBV19, the J gene TRBJ1-1, with D perhaps TRBD1 (6 bases). Germline lookup yields CDR1 LNHDA and CDR2 SQIVND (reference sequence). The CDR3 is made up of 17 amino acids. V lost 1 base to trimming and J lost 3 bases, with 18 bases between them.

This chain uses TRBV19 with TRBJ1-2; maybe TRBD1 (5 bases). Germline V lookup: CDR1 LNHDA, CDR2 SQIVND (reference sequence). The ends were cut back, 6 bases at V and 5 bases at J, with 16 bases in the middle. CDR3 length equals 14 residues. CDR3 residues: CASSPTGAGYGYTF. The CDR3 DNA sequence: TGTGCCAGTAGCCCAACAGGCGCCGGGTATGGCTACACCTTC.

V gene TRBV2 combines with J gene TRBJ2-6; 9 bases align to TRBD1. CDR3 length: 14 residues. Germline V gene data show CDR1 as SNHLY and CDR2 as FYNNEI. After removal of 10 bases from V and 1 base from J, the junction contained 2 bases not matched to a gene. CDR3: CATGQGSGANVLTF. The CDR3 region has the DNA TGTGCCACCGGACAGGGGTCTGGGGCCAACGTCCTGACTTTC.

This clone was seen a handful of times. This chain joins TRBV6-8 and TRBJ2-4; 11 nucleotides align to TRBD2. This CDR3 has 20 residues. Germline-derived CDR1 and CDR2 are MNHGY and SAAAGT. V lost 0 bases, J lost 0 bases, and 10 bases stayed unmatched. This CDR3 is CASSYSITSGGPLAKNIQYF. CDR3 nucleotides: TGTGCCAGCAGTTACTCCATAACTAGCGGGGGCCCTCTAGCCAAAAACATTCAGTACTTC.

The chain uses TRBV2 and TRBJ2-2; 13 bases agree with TRBD2. V shed 1 base and J 3 bases; nucleotides not matched to a gene: 5. CDR3 size: 18 residues. The germline V gene encodes CDR1 SNHLY and CDR2 FYNNEI. In DNA, the CDR3 is TGTGCCAGCAGTGAAGGGGGACTAGCGGGACTATACACCGGGGAGCTGTTTTTT. Encoded protein: CASSEGGLAGLYTGELFF.

This clone was seen a handful of times. This rearrangement joins TRBV5-1 to TRBJ1-5; D is undetermined. Per germline, CDR1 SGHRS and CDR2 YFSETQ. The length of the CDR3 is 13 residues. The germline V and J ends were trimmed by 4 bases and 0 bases, with 5 bases remaining between them. The CDR3 spells CASSPDSNQPQHF. CDR3 coding DNA: TGCGCCAGCAGCCCAGATAGCAATCAGCCCCAGCATTTT.

The chain combines TRBV29-1 with TRBJ2-3; D not resolved. V lost 4 bases to trimming and J lost 4 bases, with 3 bases between them. Germline V gene lookup returns CDR1 SQVTM and CDR2 ANQGSEA. This CDR3 has 10 residues. CDR3 residues: CSVVADTQYF. The CDR3 nucleotides read TGCAGCGTTGTGGCAGATACGCAGTATTTT.

The V call is TRBV7-2, the J call TRBJ2-7; 7 bases align to TRBD2. CDR1 is SGHTA, CDR2 FQGNSA, per germline. V was clipped by 3 bases and J by 3 bases; unmatched bases: 5. CDR3 length: 14 amino acids. CDR3 sequence: CASSFTGGNYEQYF. CDR3 sequence (DNA): TGTGCCAGCAGCTTTACGGGGGGAAACTACGAGCAGTACTTC.

This clone was found a few times. One end of the junction varies from germline; a read error may be responsible. The chain couples TRBV30 to TRBJ2-3, with D maybe TRBD2 (6 bases). Germline assignment: CDR1 GTSNPN and CDR2 SVGIG (reference sequence). This CDR3 comprises 12 residues. The CDR3 nucleotides read TGTGCCTGTAGCACTAGCAGAGATACGCAGTATTTT. This encodes CACSTSRDTQYF.

The CDR3 protein is CASSLGTSPYNEQFF. CDR3 sequence (DNA): TGTGCCAGCAGCTTAGGGACTTCCCCCTACAATGAGCAGTTCTTC. This chain links TRBV7-2 with TRBJ2-1; possibly TRBD2 for D (5 bases). The germline gives CDR1 SGHTA, CDR2 FQGNSA. V was shortened by 1 base and J by 2 bases, with 9 bases between the two germline ends. This CDR3 region has 15 residues.

V is TRBV5-5 and J is TRBJ2-7, with D unclear. Germline V lookup: CDR1 SGHKS, CDR2 YYEKEE (reference sequence). The CDR3 is made up of 12 amino acids. V was trimmed by 3 bases and J by 3 bases, leaving 7 bases between them. DNA for the CDR3: TGTGCCAGCAGCTATGGCATCTACGAGCAGTACTTC. Protein product: CASSYGIYEQYF. The whole variable domain, remainder taken from reference TRBV5-5 and TRBJ2-7, is DAGVTQSPTHLIKTRGQQVTLRCSPISGHKSVSWYQQVLGQGPQFIFQYYEKEERGRGNFPDRFSARQFPNYSSELNVNALLLGDSALYLCASSYGIYEQYFGPGTRLTVT.

The chain carries TRBV25-1 and TRBJ1-2; D possibly corresponds to TRBD1 (5 bases). Germline V gives CDR1 MGHDK, CDR2 SYGVNS. Trimming cost V 6 bases and J 5 bases, with 13 bases left between them. The CDR3 spans 13 residues. Written as DNA, the CDR3 is TGTGCCAGCAGGGAAGGACAAGCTTATGGCTACACCTTC. It specifies CASREGQAYGYTF.

The chain uses TRBV30 and TRBJ2-6; 9 bases match TRBD1. V was pared by 0 bases and J by 0 bases, with 3 bases of the junction left unmatched. Germline values: CDR1 GTSNPN, CDR2 SVGIG (reference sequence). The CDR3 has 17 residues. CDR3 sequence (DNA): TGTGCCTGGAGTGTCACAGGGGGCTTCTCTGGGGCCAACGTCCTGACTTTC. Its protein product is CAWSVTGGFSGANVLTF.

The rearrangement uses TRBV28 and TRBJ2-3, with 8 positions matching TRBD2. This CDR3 region has 17 residues. Germline CDR1 reads MDHEN; CDR2 reads SYDVKM. V trimming: 5 bases; J trimming: 4 bases; junction bases outside the gene matches: 14. As DNA, the CDR3 is TGTGCCAGCAGTCCCCCAAGAGGCTGGCGGGAGGCAGATACGCAGTATTTT. It yields the protein CASSPPRGWREADTQYF. The full variable domain, its missing parts supplied by reference TRBV28 and TRBJ2-3, is DVKVTQSSRYLVKRTGEKVFLECVQDMDHENMFWYRQDPGLGLRLIYFSYDVKMKEKGDIPEGYSVSREKKERFSLILESASTNQTSMYLCASSPPRGWREADTQYFGPGTRLTVL.